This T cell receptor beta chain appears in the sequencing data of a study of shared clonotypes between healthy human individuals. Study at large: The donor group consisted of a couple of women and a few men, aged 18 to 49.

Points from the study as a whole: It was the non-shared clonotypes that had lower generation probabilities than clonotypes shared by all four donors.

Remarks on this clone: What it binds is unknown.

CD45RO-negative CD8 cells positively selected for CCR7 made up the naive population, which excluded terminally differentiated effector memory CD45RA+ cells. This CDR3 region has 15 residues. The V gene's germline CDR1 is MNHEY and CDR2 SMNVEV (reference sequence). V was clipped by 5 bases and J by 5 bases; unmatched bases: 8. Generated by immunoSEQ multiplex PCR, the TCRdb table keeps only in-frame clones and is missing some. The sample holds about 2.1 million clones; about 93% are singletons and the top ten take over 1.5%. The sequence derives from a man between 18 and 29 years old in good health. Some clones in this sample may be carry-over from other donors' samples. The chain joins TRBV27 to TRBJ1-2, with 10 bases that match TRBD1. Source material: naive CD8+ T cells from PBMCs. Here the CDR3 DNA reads TGTGCCAGCAGTCCTGGGACAGGGGTGGTTTATGGCTACACCTTC. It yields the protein CASSPGTGVVYGYTF.